In this sample, the clone carrying this T cell receptor (beta chain) turned up many times. What it binds is not known. For the unsorted libraries, 2 million PBMCs stored at -80 C served as input. Using its own MiXCR run on the 5' RACE reads, TCRdb lists one record per CDR3 protein. The sample has over 20,000 distinct CDR3 sequences, under 11% seen once. The data originate from a study of neurological immune-mediated disorders. General study results and limits: The most TCR clonal expansion was seen in HTLV-1-associated myelopathy, and the least was seen in multiple sclerosis, which fell below healthy controls.

J gave up 8 bases and V 5 bases, and 8 bases lay outside the gene matches. The CDR3 covers 14 residues. CDR1 is SGHRS and CDR2 is YFSETQ in the germline V gene. The genes are TRBV5-1 and TRBJ2-1, with 9 positions matching TRBD1. Sequencing used PBMCs. The TCR originated in a woman aged 55 to 70 with HTLV-1-associated myelopathy (HAM/TSP). CDR3 amino acids: CASSPGQGLDEQFF. The CDR3 DNA reads TGCGCCAGCAGTCCGGGACAGGGTCTGGATGAGCAGTTCTTC.